This entry lists 2 T cell receptor beta chains sequenced from one sample in a study of blood T cells in healthy people across ages. A sample-barcoded 5' primer and a J-beta primer mix were used in a second PCR of roughly 6 to 11 cycles. TCRdb re-analysed the 5' RACE reads in MiXCR, keeping a single row per CDR3 protein. The sample holds roughly 700,000 distinct CDR3 sequences, about half seen once. The source material was blood. These receptors all stem from an older woman in good health.

For this clonotype: A much larger clone is a single base away; this may be a read error. The chain combines TRBV20-1 with TRBJ1-4; D is ambiguous. Trimming took 5 bases from V and 7 from J, leaving 20 bases between them. The germline gives CDR1 DFQATT, CDR2 SNEGSKA (reference sequence). The CDR3 sequence is 15 residues long. This CDR3 reads CSAGLQNGRFEKLFF. The DNA of the CDR3 is TGCAGTGCTGGATTACAGAACGGCCGGTTTGAAAAACTGTTTTTT.

This clonotype was detected a few times. The rearrangement uses TRBV7-9 and TRBJ2-5, with TRBD1 as a possible D gene (6 bases). Trimming pared 5 bases from V and 5 bases from J, leaving 18 bases between. CDR3 length: 15 residues. Per the germline V gene, CDR1 is SEHNR and CDR2 is FQNEAQ (reference sequence). Here the CDR3 DNA reads TGTGCCAGCAGCCCTGGGGACATTCGAGACGAGACCCAGTACTTC. Translating it yields CASSPGDIRDETQYF. Full variable domain (rest looked up from reference TRBV7-9 and TRBJ2-5): DTGVSQNPRHKITKRGQNVTFRCDPISEHNRLYWYRQTLGQGPEFLTYFQNEAQLEKSRLLSDRFSAERPKGSFSTLEIQRTEQGDSAMYLCASSPGDIRDETQYFGPGTRLLVL.